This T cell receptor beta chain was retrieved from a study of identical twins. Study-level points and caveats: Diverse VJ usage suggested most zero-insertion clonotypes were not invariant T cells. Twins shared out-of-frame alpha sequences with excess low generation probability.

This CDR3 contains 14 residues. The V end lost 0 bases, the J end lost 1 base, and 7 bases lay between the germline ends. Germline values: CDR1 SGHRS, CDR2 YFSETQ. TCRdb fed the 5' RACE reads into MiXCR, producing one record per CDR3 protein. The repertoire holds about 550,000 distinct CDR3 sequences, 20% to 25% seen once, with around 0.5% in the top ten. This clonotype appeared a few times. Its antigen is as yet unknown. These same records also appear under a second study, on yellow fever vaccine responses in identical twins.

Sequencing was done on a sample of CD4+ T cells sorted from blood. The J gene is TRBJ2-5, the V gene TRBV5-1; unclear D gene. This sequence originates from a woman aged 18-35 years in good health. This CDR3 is CASSLVAAQETQYF. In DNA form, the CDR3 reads TGCGCCAGCAGCTTGGTGGCAGCCCAAGAGACCCAGTACTTC.